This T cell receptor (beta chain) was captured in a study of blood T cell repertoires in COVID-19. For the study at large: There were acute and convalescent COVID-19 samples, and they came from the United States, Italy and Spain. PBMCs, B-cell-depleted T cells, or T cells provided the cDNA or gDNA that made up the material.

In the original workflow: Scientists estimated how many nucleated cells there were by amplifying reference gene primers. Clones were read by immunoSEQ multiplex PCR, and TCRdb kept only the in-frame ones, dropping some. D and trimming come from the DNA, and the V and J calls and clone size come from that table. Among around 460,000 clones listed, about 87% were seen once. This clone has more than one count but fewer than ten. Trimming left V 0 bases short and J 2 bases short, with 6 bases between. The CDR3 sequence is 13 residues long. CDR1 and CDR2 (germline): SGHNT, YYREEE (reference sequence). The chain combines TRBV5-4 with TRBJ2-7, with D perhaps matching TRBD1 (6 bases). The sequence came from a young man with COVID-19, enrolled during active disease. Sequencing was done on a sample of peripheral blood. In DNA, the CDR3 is TGTGCCAGCAGCTTGGACAGGGCCTACGAGCAGTACTTC. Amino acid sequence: CASSLDRAYEQYF.